The 17 T cell receptor beta chains presented below share a single source sample, sequenced in a study of blood T cell repertoires in COVID-19. Measured with immunoSEQ multiplex PCR; TCRdb has only the in-frame clones, and not every one. The profile shows just under 95,000 clones, over 60% of them singletons. Sequencing was carried out using peripheral blood. These TCRs come from a man aged 50 or older who had recovered from COVID-19.

This chain uses TRBV9 with TRBJ1-6, with 10 bases matching TRBD1. The CDR3 sequence is 15 residues long. Per germline, CDR1 SGDLS and CDR2 YYNGEE. With V trimmed by 3 bases and J by 9 bases, 6 bases remained unmatched. The CDR3 here is CASSASGQGTSPLHF. Here the CDR3 DNA reads TGTGCCAGCAGCGCTTCGGGACAGGGGACTTCACCCCTCCACTTT.

This clone appeared once. V and J are TRBV19 and TRBJ1-2, with TRBD1 matching 7 bases. Germline loops: CDR1 LNHDA, CDR2 SQIVND (reference sequence). V trimming: 5 bases; J trimming: 2 bases; junction bases outside the gene matches: 5. The length of the CDR3 is 14 residues. The CDR3 here is CASSGQQGNYGYTF. CDR3 nucleotide sequence: TGTGCCAGTAGTGGTCAACAGGGGAACTATGGCTACACCTTC.

This clone appeared a single time. The gene calls are TRBV11-2 and TRBJ2-7; 7 bases are shared with TRBD1. Germline loops: CDR1 SGHAT, CDR2 FQNNGV. Trimming took 3 bases from V and 6 from J; bases not matched to a gene: 8. The CDR3 has 14 residues. The CDR3 bases are TGTGCCAGCAGCTTTGGACGGGACAGATCCGAGCAGTACTTC. Encoded protein: CASSFGRDRSEQYF.

The J gene is TRBJ2-3, the V gene TRBV6-5, with 8 bases that match TRBD1. The germline gives CDR1 MNHEY, CDR2 SVGAGI. Trimming took 6 bases from V and 6 from J; bases not matched to a gene: 11. CDR3 size: 15 residues. The CDR3 sequence is CASSRGTGVGDTQYF. The DNA of the CDR3 is TGTGCCAGCAGCAGAGGGACAGGCGTAGGTGATACGCAGTATTTT.

The chain carries TRBV2 and TRBJ1-4, with no clear D. The CDR3 length is 15 residues. Trimming left V 0 bases short and J 4 bases short, with 9 bases between. Germline-derived CDR1 and CDR2 are SNHLY and FYNNEI. Here the CDR3 DNA reads TGTGCCAGCAGTGAAGCGCGGGCAAGTAATGAAAAACTGTTTTTT. Its protein product is CASSEARASNEKLFF.

CDR3 sequence (DNA): TGTGCCAGCTCACCCATAGCGGGAGGCAACAATGAGCAGTTCTTC. Translated: CASSPIAGGNNEQFF. V and J are TRBV18 and TRBJ2-1; 10 bases are a match to TRBD2. In germline, CDR1 is KGHSH, CDR2 LQKENI. Trimming cost V 3 bases and J 5 bases; bases outside gene matches: 4. This CDR3 is built from 15 residues. Full variable domain (missing parts from reference TRBV18 and TRBJ2-1): NAGVMQNPRHLVRRRGQEARLRCSPMKGHSHVYWYRQLPEEGLKFMVYLQKENIIDESGMPKERFSAEFPKEGPSILRIQQVVRGDSAAYFCASSPIAGGNNEQFFGPGTRLTVL.

The chain combines TRBV12-5 with TRBJ2-1, with a tentative D call TRBD2 (5 bases). Trimming removed 3 bases from V and 6 bases from J, with 9 bases in between. From germline, CDR1 is LGHNT and CDR2 FRNRAP. The CDR3 extends over 13 amino acids. The DNA for the CDR3 is TGTGCTAGTGGTTTAACCCGGGGCAATGAGCAGTTCTTC. This encodes CASGLTRGNEQFF.

The count of this clone is one. The chain combines TRBV5-4 with TRBJ2-3; D unclear. Trimming took off 1 base at V and 5 bases at J, with 8 bases between the two ends. CDR1 and CDR2 (germline): SGHNT, YYREEE (reference sequence). This CDR3 contains 13 residues. The CDR3, as DNA: TGTGCCAGCAGCTTGCCAGGTCTAGATACGCAGTATTTT. Amino acids: CASSLPGLDTQYF.

The J gene is TRBJ1-5, the V gene TRBV4-2; D not resolved. This CDR3 contains 16 residues. The germline V gene has CDR1 LGHNA and CDR2 YNFKEQ. The ends were cut back, 0 bases at V and 4 bases at J, with 13 bases in the middle. CDR3 sequence reads: CASSQDSAGLNQPQHF. In DNA form, the CDR3 reads TGTGCCAGCAGCCAAGATTCTGCGGGGTTAAATCAGCCCCAGCATTTT.

This clone was picked up a small number of times. The chain has TRBV5-1 and TRBJ2-1; 13 bases line up with TRBD2. Germline CDR1 reads SGHRS; CDR2 reads YFSETQ. The CDR3 is 15 residues long. Trimming at V came to 3 bases and at J to 9 bases, leaving 6 bases not matched to a gene. Written as DNA, the CDR3 is TGCGCCAGCAGCTGGACTAGCGGGGGTAGTAGTGAGCAGTTCTTC. Its translation: CASSWTSGGSSEQFF.

This clone has a handful of counts. The chain links TRBV28 to TRBJ1-4; weak D call: TRBD1 (6 bases). CDR3 size: 15 residues. Trimming cost V 2 bases and J 3 bases, with 10 bases left between them. CDR1 and CDR2 (germline): MDHEN, SYDVKM. CDR3 DNA: TGTGCCAGCAGTTTACCAGGGGATTCTAATGAAAAACTGTTTTTT. Translation gives CASSLPGDSNEKLFF.

The rearrangement joins TRBV20-1 to TRBJ2-7, with D maybe TRBD2 (5 bases). The CDR3 runs to 11 residues. V lost 3 bases, J lost 5 bases, and 8 bases lay in between. CDR1 and CDR2 from the germline V gene are DFQATT and SNEGSKA (reference sequence). CDR3 protein: CSASLRDEQYF. CDR3 nucleotide sequence: TGCAGTGCTAGTTTGAGGGACGAGCAGTACTTC.

This rearrangement joins TRBV7-2 to TRBJ1-1; the D is unclear. Per the germline V gene, CDR1 is SGHTA and CDR2 is FQGNSA. V lost 1 base and J lost 1, with 7 bases in between. The CDR3 is 14 amino acids. The CDR3 DNA follows: TGTGCCAGCAGCTTAGGTATCCGGAACACTGAAGCTTTCTTT. Its translation: CASSLGIRNTEAFF.

This sequence joins TRBV27 and TRBJ2-1; 7 bases agree with TRBD1. This CDR3 is 17 amino acids long. The junction had 11 bases not matched to a gene; V was cut back by 2 bases and J by 4 bases. Germline CDR1 MNHEY, CDR2 SMNVEV (reference sequence). The CDR3 nucleotides are TGTGCCAGCAGTTTAAAAAGTCCGGGACAGCGATACAATGAGCAGTTCTTC. It is translated as CASSLKSPGQRYNEQFF.

The chain recombines TRBV28 with TRBJ1-6, with TRBD1 as a possible D gene (5 bases). The CDR3 runs 13 residues. In germline, CDR1 is MDHEN, CDR2 SYDVKM. V lost 2 bases to trimming and J lost 8 bases, with 7 bases between them. For the CDR3, the DNA is TGTGCCAGCAGTTTACGCAGGGATTCACCCCTCCACTTT. Translation gives CASSLRRDSPLHF.

V is TRBV10-2 and J is TRBJ2-3, with TRBD1 matching over 8 bases. V dropped 3 bases and J dropped 6; count of bases not matched to a gene: 8. Germline assignment: CDR1 WSHSY and CDR2 SAAADI. The CDR3 runs 15 residues. CDR3 sequence reads: CASSDSGQGRDTQYF. The CDR3 nucleotides read TGCGCCAGCAGTGATTCCGGACAGGGAAGGGATACGCAGTATTTT.

V usage is TRBV7-2 and J usage is TRBJ2-2; 7 bases align to TRBD2. The length of the CDR3 is 15 residues. CDR1 and CDR2 from the germline V gene are SGHTA and FQGNSA. V lost 1 base and J lost 2; bases outside the gene matches: 1. CDR3 nucleotide sequence: TGTGCCAGCAGCTTAGGACTAGCAAACACCGGGGAGCTGTTTTTT. Translated: CASSLGLANTGELFF.